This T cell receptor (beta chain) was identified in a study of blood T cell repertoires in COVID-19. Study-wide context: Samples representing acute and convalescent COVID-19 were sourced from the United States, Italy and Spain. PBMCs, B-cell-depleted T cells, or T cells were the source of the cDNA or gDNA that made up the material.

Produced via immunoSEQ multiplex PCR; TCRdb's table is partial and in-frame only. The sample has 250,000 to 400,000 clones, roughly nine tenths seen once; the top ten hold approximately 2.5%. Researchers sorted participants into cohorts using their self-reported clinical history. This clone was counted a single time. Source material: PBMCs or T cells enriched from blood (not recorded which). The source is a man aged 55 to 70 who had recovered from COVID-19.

CDR3 region: CASSKLAGTYNEQFF. The DNA of the CDR3 is TGTGCCAGCAGTAAACTAGCGGGAACCTACAATGAGCAGTTCTTC. This chain joins TRBV25-1 and TRBJ2-1; 10 bases fit TRBD2. Germline assignment: CDR1 MGHDK and CDR2 SYGVNS. Unmatched junction bases numbered 3, after V lost 5 bases and J lost 2 bases. This CDR3 comprises 15 residues.